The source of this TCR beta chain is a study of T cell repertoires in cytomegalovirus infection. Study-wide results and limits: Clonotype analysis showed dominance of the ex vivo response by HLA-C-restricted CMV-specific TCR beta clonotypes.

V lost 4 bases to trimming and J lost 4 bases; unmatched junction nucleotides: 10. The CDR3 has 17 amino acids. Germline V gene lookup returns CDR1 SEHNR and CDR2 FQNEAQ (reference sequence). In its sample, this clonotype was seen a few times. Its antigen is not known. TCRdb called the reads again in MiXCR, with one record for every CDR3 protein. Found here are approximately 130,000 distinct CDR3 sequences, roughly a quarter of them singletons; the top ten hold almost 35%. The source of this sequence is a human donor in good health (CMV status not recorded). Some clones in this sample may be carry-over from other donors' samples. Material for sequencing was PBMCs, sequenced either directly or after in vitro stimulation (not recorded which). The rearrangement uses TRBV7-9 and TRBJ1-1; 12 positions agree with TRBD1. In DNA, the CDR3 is TGTGCCAGCAGCTCAACCGGGACAGGGGGCAAGGGCACTGAAGCTTTCTTT. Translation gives CASSSTGTGGKGTEAFF.